This entry lists 21 T cell receptor beta chains sequenced from one sample in a study of shared clonotypes between healthy human individuals. Sequencing used immunoSEQ multiplex PCR; TCRdb keeps in-frame clones, though not all of them. The table lists around 650,000 clones, 95% to 97% of them singletons. CD45RO-negative cells were positively selected for CCR7, leaving out terminally differentiated effector memory CD45RA+ cells. Material for sequencing was naive CD8+ T cells sorted from blood. All receptors come from a woman aged 25 to 39 in good health.

The V call is TRBV6-4, the J call TRBJ2-1; 7 nucleotides match TRBD2. Germline assignment: CDR1 MRHNA and CDR2 SNTAGT. The CDR3 loop spans 16 amino acids. V trimming: 3 bases; J trimming: 0 bases; junction bases outside the gene matches: 5. CDR3 coding DNA: TGTGCCAGCAGTGAGGGACTAAGGAGCTCCTACAATGAGCAGTTCTTC. Protein sequence: CASSEGLRSSYNEQFF.

The chain couples TRBV11-2 to TRBJ1-5, with no clear D. V gave up 0 bases and J gave up 0 bases, with 9 bases separating them. This CDR3 spans 16 amino acids. Germline CDR1 SGHAT, CDR2 FQNNGV. The CDR3 here is CASSLEVRDSNQPQHF. The CDR3 region has the DNA TGTGCCAGCAGCTTAGAGGTGAGGGATAGCAATCAGCCCCAGCATTTT.

Only one count was recorded for this clone. This CDR3 is CASSVEDSRGEKLFF. The CDR3 bases are TGTGCCAGCAGCGTAGAGGACTCTCGTGGTGAAAAACTGTTTTTT. The J gene is TRBJ1-4, the V gene TRBV9; the D is unclear. The germline V gene encodes CDR1 SGDLS and CDR2 YYNGEE. This CDR3 has 15 amino acids. Trimming shortened V by 0 bases and J by 7 bases, and 13 bases separated the two germline ends.

Written as DNA, the CDR3 is TGTGCCAGCAGCGGAACGGGGACGGATCCTAACTATGGCTACACCTTC. This gives the protein CASSGTGTDPNYGYTF. The chain has TRBV9 and TRBJ1-2, with D perhaps TRBD1 (5 bases). V was pared by 3 bases and J by 0 bases, with 15 bases between. The CDR3 extends over 16 amino acids. Germline CDR1 SGDLS, CDR2 YYNGEE.

Only one count was recorded for this clone. The sample has other DNA sequences that encode this CDR3 too. V and J are TRBV20-1 and TRBJ1-4; D gene uncertain. CDR1 is DFQATT, CDR2 SNEGSKA, per germline (reference sequence). The CDR3 sequence is 11 residues long. Trimming cost V 0 bases and J 8 bases, with 4 bases left between them. The DNA of the CDR3 is TGCAGTGCTAGAGATTTAGAAAAACTGTTTTTT. As protein: CSARDLEKLFF.

The rearrangement links TRBV4-2 to TRBJ2-7; D is undetermined. Between the trimmed V and J ends, which lost 0 bases and 3 bases, there was a span of 6 bases. From germline, CDR1 is LGHNA and CDR2 YNFKEQ. This CDR3 is 13 amino acids long. This CDR3 reads CASSQDGDYEQYF. The CDR3 region has the DNA TGTGCCAGCAGCCAAGATGGGGACTACGAGCAGTACTTC.

This chain uses TRBV4-2 with TRBJ1-1; D uncertain. The CDR3 is made up of 15 amino acids. Trimming pared 1 base from V and 3 bases from J, leaving 12 bases between. Germline V gene data show CDR1 as LGHNA and CDR2 as YNFKEQ. CDR3 amino acids: CASSQVGGLYTEAFF. In nucleotides, the CDR3 is TGTGCCAGCAGCCAAGTTGGCGGGCTGTACACTGAAGCTTTCTTT.

V usage is TRBV4-1 and J usage is TRBJ2-1; D may be TRBD2 (5 bases). Germline CDR1 and CDR2: MGHRA and YSYEKL. This CDR3 region has 15 residues. V lost 2 bases to trimming and J lost 1 base, with 9 bases between them. The CDR3, as DNA: TGCGCCAGCAGCCAAAATGAGGGATCCTACAATGAGCAGTTCTTC. This encodes CASSQNEGSYNEQFF.

The chain uses TRBV5-1 and TRBJ2-3, with 7 bases identical to TRBD1. There are 15 residues in the CDR3. Looked up from germline, CDR1 is SGHRS and CDR2 is YFSETQ. Trimming at V came to 5 bases and at J to 2 bases, leaving 8 bases not matched to a gene. CDR3 in DNA: TGCGCCAGCAGATCGGGACAGATTAACACAGATACGCAGTATTTT. The encoded protein is CASRSGQINTDTQYF.

This sequence joins TRBV2 and TRBJ2-2; D ambiguous. V lost 3 bases and J lost 2, with 10 bases in between. The CDR3 has 15 amino acids. Per the germline V gene, CDR1 is SNHLY and CDR2 is FYNNEI. CDR3 coding DNA: TGTGCCAGCAGTGATTGGCAGGTTAACACCGGGGAGCTGTTTTTT. This gives the protein CASSDWQVNTGELFF.

The V gene is TRBV27, the J gene TRBJ1-3; unclear D gene. The V end lost 5 bases, the J end lost 0 bases, and 14 bases lay between the germline ends. The CDR3 consists of 16 residues. The V gene's germline CDR1 is MNHEY and CDR2 SMNVEV (reference sequence). The DNA of the CDR3 is TGTGCCAGCAGTCCCCGTTACGGCTCCTCTGGAAACACCATATATTTT. Its translation is CASSPRYGSSGNTIYF.

The V and J genes are TRBV20-1 and TRBJ2-7; weak D call: TRBD1 (5 bases). The CDR3 is made up of 10 amino acids. V lost 4 bases and J 6 bases, leaving 7 bases between the germline ends. Germline CDR1 is DFQATT and CDR2 is SNEGSKA (reference sequence). CDR3 sequence (DNA): TGCAGTGCTACGCAGGGCGAGCAGTACTTC. Its translation: CSATQGEQYF.

V gene TRBV11-2 combines with J gene TRBJ2-7; no clear D. The CDR3 has 13 residues. V was cut by 2 bases and J by 3 bases, with 8 bases left in between. In germline, CDR1 is SGHAT, CDR2 FQNNGV. CDR3 protein: CASSLSGDYEQYF. CDR3 sequence (DNA): TGTGCCAGCAGCTTAAGTGGCGACTACGAGCAGTACTTC.

This chain joins TRBV4-1 and TRBJ2-2, with 8 bases lining up with TRBD1. The CDR3 sequence is 17 residues long. V gave up 4 bases and J gave up 6 bases; unmatched junction bases: 13. CDR1 and CDR2 from the germline V gene are MGHRA and YSYEKL. The DNA for the CDR3 is TGCGCCAGCAGCCTGCGCTCACAGGGGGTCGGGTCCGGGGAGCTGTTTTTT. Its translation is CASSLRSQGVGSGELFF.

This chain links TRBV30 with TRBJ2-1; D ambiguous. Germline CDR1 and CDR2: GTSNPN and SVGIG (reference sequence). Between the trimmed V and J ends, which lost 0 bases and 5 bases, there was a span of 5 bases. The CDR3 is 12 residues long. CDR3 sequence: CAWSVQDNEQFF. For the CDR3, the DNA is TGTGCCTGGAGTGTACAAGACAATGAGCAGTTCTTC. Full variable domain (remainder filled in from reference TRBV30 and TRBJ2-1): SQTIHQWPATLVQPVGSPLSLECTVEGTSNPNLYWYRQAAGRGLQLLFYSVGIGQISSEVPQNLSASRPQDRQFILSSKKLLLSDSGFYLCAWSVQDNEQFFGPGTRLTVL.

The V gene is TRBV29-1, the J gene TRBJ2-7; TRBD2 aligns across 7 bases. Trimming cost V 6 bases and J 2 bases; bases outside gene matches: 4. This CDR3 has 12 residues. CDR1 and CDR2 from the germline V gene are SQVTM and ANQGSEA. The DNA for the CDR3 is TGCAGCGTGCGGGGGATAGCCTACGAGCAGTACTTC. Amino acid sequence: CSVRGIAYEQYF.

This chain joins TRBV6-4 and TRBJ2-2; 8 bases match TRBD1. Germline V CDR1 and CDR2: MRHNA, SNTAGT. This CDR3 has 13 residues. Losses at the gene ends were 6 bases for V and 4 bases for J; bases not matched to a gene: 1. The CDR3, as DNA: TGTGCCAGCAGCACAGGGGGCACCGGGGAGCTGTTTTTT. This encodes CASSTGGTGELFF.

This clone has only one observation. This chain uses TRBV6-5 with TRBJ2-1, with 9 bases fitting TRBD2. Unmatched junction bases numbered 7, after V lost 8 bases and J lost 8 bases. The CDR3 sequence is 13 residues long. In germline, CDR1 is MNHEY, CDR2 SVGAGI. The CDR3 protein is CASGGLARDEQFF. The CDR3 nucleotides read TGTGCCAGCGGAGGACTAGCGCGGGATGAGCAGTTCTTC.

The chain recombines TRBV10-2 with TRBJ2-2; D may be TRBD1 (6 bases). Germline V gene data show CDR1 as WSHSY and CDR2 as SAAADI. The CDR3 covers 12 residues. Trimming shortened V by 8 bases and J by 5 bases, and 9 bases separated the two germline ends. CDR3 amino acids: CASLRGTGELFF. The DNA for the CDR3 is TGCGCCAGCCTGAGGGGGACCGGGGAGCTGTTTTTT.

The chain joins TRBV7-9 to TRBJ2-1; D gene ambiguous. Germline values: CDR1 SEHNR, CDR2 FQNEAQ (reference sequence). The CDR3 sequence is 13 residues long. Trimming left V 5 bases short and J 7 bases short, with 12 bases between. The CDR3 here is CASSKPTTNEQFF. In nucleotides, the CDR3 is TGTGCCAGCAGCAAACCGACCACGAATGAGCAGTTCTTC. Variable domain in full (rest from reference TRBV7-9 and TRBJ2-1): DTGVSQNPRHKITKRGQNVTFRCDPISEHNRLYWYRQTLGQGPEFLTYFQNEAQLEKSRLLSDRFSAERPKGSFSTLEIQRTEQGDSAMYLCASSKPTTNEQFFGPGTRLTVL.

This clone has more than one count but fewer than ten. Other nucleotide sequences in the sample specify the same CDR3. The chain joins TRBV9 to TRBJ1-1; the D is unclear. The CDR3 is made up of 12 amino acids. Germline assignment: CDR1 SGDLS and CDR2 YYNGEE. The ends were cut back, 3 bases at V and 2 bases at J, with 5 bases in the middle. CDR3 nucleotides: TGTGCCAGCAGCGGTCTTAACACTGAAGCTTTCTTT. Translating it yields CASSGLNTEAFF.